This TCR beta chain originates from a study of neurological immune-mediated disorders (dated by TCRdb to between 2017 and 2020). Background on the whole study: Among the approximately 34 multiple sclerosis patients, relapsing-remitting MS was present in roughly 30 and secondary progressive MS was present in 3. Using UMI-based sequencing, the study compared peripheral blood TCR-beta repertoires from patients with HTLV-I-associated myelopathy (HAM/TSP), patients with multiple sclerosis, and healthy controls. The 106 TCR-beta libraries covered PBMC samples along with longitudinal samples, technical triplicates, and paired sorted CD4+ and CD8+ T-cell subsets. The cohort included about 66 subjects: some 14 with HAM/TSP, around 34 with multiple sclerosis, and 20 healthy controls.

Broad study findings and their caveats: No identical CDR3 amino acid sequences were found to be shared among expanded clones across subjects, suggesting that TCR-beta repertoires were private in all groups. The MS cluster was not associated with any clinical or MRI features, and the authors stated that larger cohorts are needed. TCR clonal expansion was highest in HAM/TSP patients and lowest in MS patients, with MS patients falling below even healthy controls. Phylogenetic analysis grouped repertoires from 18 of 34 MS patients into a cluster of related CDR3 sequences, suggesting a possible repertoire-level signature.

V lost 2 bases and J lost 4 bases; the stretch between them is 16 bases long. The CDR3 numbers 16 residues from cysteine through phenylalanine. The DNA shown is the 48-base CDR3, in frame from base 1. CDR1 and CDR2 are drawn from the germline V gene (reference sequence): LGHDT, YNNKEL. cDNA was synthesized by template-switch 5'RACE using a primer with a 10-nucleotide random unique molecular identifier that tagged each TCR transcript. Every sequencing run covered 15-18 subjects and yielded more than 160 million TCR-beta sequences. The RNeasy kit was used for extraction of total RNA. TCR-beta VDJ regions were amplified with primers for the TCR constant region and the 5'RACE anchor, using the KAPA Real-time Library Amplification kit. Sample indexes and Illumina adaptors were added in a first PCR, and a second PCR then increased library yield. After Ampure bead purification, the roughly 650 bp TCR product was size-selected on a 2% E-gel SizeSelection system. Before pooling, library quality was checked on a Bioanalyzer, concentration was measured with Qubit, and libraries were quantified with the Kapa Library Quantification kit. An Illumina HiSeq 2500 was used to sequence the libraries paired-end at 2 x 150 bp. To increase sequence diversity, about 25-31% phiX was spiked into each library pool. Regarding the original processing steps: The UMI-based MiGEC pipeline processed quality-filtered reads and removed over 75% of raw TCR sequences during error correction. VDJ genes were aligned to IMGT germline references, and clonotypes were defined by unique CDR3 amino acid sequence plus V-J genes. Clonal expansion, Shannon diversity and CDR3 relatedness were evaluated with VDJtools (CalcPairwiseDistances, ClusterSamples), while phylogenetic trees were built in CLCbio workbench. A clone was classed as expanded if it had 8 or more unique UMIs, a cutoff based on coefficient-of-variation modelling across technical triplicates. The raw public data were reprocessed by TCRdb itself: fastp quality trimming at Q25, MiXCR clonotype calling, in-frame beta chains only. When rows share a CDR3 protein, they turn into one entry using the most common DNA and genes. These V and J calls rely on TCRdb rather than the paper's analysis. The sample has 65,000 to 70,000 distinct CDR3 sequences on record, 4.1% of them singletons. The leading ten clones occupy roughly 2.5% of the sample.

For unsorted PBMC libraries, 2 million PBMCs were used after storage in RNAlater at -80 degrees C until RNA extraction. The multiple sclerosis patients were enrolled in a US clinical protocol that evaluated disease progression with magnetic resonance imaging. Peripheral blood underwent Ficoll-Hypaque density gradient centrifugation to isolate PBMCs, which were then cryopreserved in liquid nitrogen. The table lists this clonotype with many counts. Its antigen is currently not known. Qualities for individual bases were not recorded, and no much larger clone is one base off. The V gene is TRBV3-1 and the J gene is TRBJ2-3; the D gene could be either TRBD1 or TRBD2, each agreeing at 7 bases. Sequenced: PBMCs. The clonotype comes from a man aged 45-65 years with multiple sclerosis. The CDR3 region: CASSQNQGGRSDTQYF. The bases read TGTGCCAGCAGCCAAAATCAGGGGGGGCGGTCAGATACGCAGTATTTT.